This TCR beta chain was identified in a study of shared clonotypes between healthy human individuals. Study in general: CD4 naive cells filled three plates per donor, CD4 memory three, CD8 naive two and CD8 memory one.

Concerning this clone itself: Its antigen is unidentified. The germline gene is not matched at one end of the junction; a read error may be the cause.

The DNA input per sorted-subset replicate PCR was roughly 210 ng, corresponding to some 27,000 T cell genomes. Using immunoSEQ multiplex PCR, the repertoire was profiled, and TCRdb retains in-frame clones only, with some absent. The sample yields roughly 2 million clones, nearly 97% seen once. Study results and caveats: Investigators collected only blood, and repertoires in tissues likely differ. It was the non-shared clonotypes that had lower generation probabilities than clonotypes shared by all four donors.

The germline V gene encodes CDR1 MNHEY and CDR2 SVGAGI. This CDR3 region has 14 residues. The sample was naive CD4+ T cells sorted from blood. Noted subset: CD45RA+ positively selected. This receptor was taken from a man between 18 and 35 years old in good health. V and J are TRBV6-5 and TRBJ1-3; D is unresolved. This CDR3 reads CACRGRFSGNTIYF. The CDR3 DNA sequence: TGTGCCTGCAGAGGGAGATTCTCTGGAAACACCATATATTTT.